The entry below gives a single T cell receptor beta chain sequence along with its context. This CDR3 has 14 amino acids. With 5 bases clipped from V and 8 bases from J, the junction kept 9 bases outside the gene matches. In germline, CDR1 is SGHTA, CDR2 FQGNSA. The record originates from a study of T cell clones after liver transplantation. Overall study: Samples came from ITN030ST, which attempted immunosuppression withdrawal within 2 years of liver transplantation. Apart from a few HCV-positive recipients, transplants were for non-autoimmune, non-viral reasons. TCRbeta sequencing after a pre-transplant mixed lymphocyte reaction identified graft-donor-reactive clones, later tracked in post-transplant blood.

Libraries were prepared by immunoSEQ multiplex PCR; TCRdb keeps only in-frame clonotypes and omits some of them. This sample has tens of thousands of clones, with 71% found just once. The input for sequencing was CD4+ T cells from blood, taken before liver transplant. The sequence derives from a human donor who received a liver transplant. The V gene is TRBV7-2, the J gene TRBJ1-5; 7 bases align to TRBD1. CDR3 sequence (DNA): TGTGCCAGCAGCCCGCCAGGGGGAGCAGAGCCCCAGCATTTT. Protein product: CASSPPGGAEPQHF.